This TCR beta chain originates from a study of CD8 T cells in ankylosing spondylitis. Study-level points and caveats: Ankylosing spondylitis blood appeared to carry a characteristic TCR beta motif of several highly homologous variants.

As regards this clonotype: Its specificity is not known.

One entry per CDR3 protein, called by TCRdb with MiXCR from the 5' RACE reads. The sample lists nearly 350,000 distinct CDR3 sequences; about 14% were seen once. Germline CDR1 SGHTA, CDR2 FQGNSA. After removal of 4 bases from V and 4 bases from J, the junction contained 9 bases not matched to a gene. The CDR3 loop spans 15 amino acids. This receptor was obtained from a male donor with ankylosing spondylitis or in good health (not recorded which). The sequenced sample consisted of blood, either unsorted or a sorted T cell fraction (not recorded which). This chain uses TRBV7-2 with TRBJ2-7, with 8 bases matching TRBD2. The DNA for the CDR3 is TGTGCCAGCAGCTCAACTCCGGGGGGGCGGTACGAGCAGTACTTC. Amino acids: CASSSTPGGRYEQYF.